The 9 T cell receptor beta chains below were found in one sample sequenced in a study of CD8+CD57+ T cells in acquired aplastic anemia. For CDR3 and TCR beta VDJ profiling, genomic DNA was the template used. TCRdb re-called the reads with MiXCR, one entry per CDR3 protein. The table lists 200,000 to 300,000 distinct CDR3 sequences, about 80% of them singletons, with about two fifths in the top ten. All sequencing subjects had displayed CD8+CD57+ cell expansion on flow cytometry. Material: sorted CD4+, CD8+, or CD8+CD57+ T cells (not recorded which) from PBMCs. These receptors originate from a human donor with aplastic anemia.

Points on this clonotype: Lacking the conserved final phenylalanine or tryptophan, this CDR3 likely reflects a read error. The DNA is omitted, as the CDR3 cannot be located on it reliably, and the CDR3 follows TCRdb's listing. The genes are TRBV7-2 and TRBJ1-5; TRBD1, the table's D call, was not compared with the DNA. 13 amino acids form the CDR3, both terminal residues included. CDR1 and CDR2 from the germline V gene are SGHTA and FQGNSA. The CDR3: CASSLTGGADYHY.

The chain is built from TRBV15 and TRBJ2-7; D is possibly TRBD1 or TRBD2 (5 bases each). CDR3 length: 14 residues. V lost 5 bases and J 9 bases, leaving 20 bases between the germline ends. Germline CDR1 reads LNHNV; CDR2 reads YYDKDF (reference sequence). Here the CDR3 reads CATSGRGVADAQYF. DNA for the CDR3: TGTGCCACCAGCGGCCGGGGCGTGGCCGACGCGCAGTACTTC.

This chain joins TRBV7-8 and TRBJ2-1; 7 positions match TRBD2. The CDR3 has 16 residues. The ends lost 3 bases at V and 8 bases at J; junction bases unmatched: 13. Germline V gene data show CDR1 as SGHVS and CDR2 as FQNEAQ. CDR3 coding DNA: TGTGCCAGCAGCTTTCCGGGAGGTCCGGGGACGGATGAGCAGTTCTTC. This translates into CASSFPGGPGTDEQFF. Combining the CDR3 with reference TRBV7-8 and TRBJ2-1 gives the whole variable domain GAGVSQSPRYKVAKRGQDVALRCDPISGHVSLFWYQQALGQGPEFLTYFQNEAQLDKSGLPSDRFFAERPEGSVSTLKIQRTQQEDSAVYLCASSFPGGPGTDEQFFGPGTRLTVL.

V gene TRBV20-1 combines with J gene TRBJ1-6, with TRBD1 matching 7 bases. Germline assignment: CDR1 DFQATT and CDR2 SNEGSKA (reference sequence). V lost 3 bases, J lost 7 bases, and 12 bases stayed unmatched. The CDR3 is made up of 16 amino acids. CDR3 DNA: TGCAGTGCTAGTAGGGACAGCAAGATAACCAATTCACCCCTCCACTTT. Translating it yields CSASRDSKITNSPLHF.

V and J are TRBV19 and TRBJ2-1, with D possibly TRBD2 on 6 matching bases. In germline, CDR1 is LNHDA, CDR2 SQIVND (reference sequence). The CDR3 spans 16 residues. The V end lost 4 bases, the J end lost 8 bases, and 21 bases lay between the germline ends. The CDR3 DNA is TGTGCCAGTAGTACTCAAGGCTGCCGGGGGAGCGATGAGCAGTTCTTC. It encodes CASSTQGCRGSDEQFF.

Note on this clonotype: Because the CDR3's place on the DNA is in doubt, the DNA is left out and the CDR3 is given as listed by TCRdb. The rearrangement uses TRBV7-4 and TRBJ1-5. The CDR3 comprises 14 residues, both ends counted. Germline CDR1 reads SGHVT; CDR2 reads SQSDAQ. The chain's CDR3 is CASSVAVTSSTSHF.

For the CDR3, the DNA is TGTGCCAGCAGCTCAGATCTGACAGCGGACACCATATATTTT. Encoded protein: CASSSDLTADTIYF. The chain is built from TRBV11-3 and TRBJ1-3, with TRBD1 as a possible D gene (5 bases). V was shortened by 4 bases and J by 8 bases, with 15 bases between the two germline ends. CDR1 SGHNT and CDR2 YENEEA come from the germline V gene. The CDR3 totals 14 residues.

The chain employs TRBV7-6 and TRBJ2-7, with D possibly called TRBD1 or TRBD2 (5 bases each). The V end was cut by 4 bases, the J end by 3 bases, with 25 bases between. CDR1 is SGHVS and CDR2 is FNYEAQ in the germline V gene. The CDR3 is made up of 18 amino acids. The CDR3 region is CASSSHRGDTPLHYEQYV. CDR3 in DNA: TGTGCCAGCAGCTCACACCGGGGCGATACACCCCTCCACTACGAGCAGTACGTC.

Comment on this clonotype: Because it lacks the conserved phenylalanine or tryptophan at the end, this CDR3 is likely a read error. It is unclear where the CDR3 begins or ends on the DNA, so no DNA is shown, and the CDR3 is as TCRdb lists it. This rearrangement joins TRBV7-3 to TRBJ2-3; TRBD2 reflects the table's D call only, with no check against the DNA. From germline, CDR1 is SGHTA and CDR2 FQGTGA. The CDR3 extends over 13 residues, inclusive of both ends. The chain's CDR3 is CASSYGGTWGETH.